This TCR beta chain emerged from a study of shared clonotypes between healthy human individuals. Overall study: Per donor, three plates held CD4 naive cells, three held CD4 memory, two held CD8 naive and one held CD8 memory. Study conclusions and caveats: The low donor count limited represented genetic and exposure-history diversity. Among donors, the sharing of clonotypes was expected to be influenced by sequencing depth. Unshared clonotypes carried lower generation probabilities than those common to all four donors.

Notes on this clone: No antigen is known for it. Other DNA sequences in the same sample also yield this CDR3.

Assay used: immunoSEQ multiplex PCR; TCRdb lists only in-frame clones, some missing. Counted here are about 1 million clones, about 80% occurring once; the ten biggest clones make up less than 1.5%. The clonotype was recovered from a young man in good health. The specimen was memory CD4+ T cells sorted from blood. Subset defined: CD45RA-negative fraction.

CDR3 sequence reads: CASSLSGGGQETQYF. CDR3 DNA: TGCGCCAGCAGCTTGAGCGGCGGTGGCCAAGAGACCCAGTACTTC. This chain links TRBV5-1 with TRBJ2-5; a possible D gene is TRBD2 (5 bases). The CDR3 covers 15 residues. Between the trimmed V and J ends, which lost 1 base and 1 base, there was a span of 11 bases. Per germline, CDR1 SGHRS and CDR2 YFSETQ.